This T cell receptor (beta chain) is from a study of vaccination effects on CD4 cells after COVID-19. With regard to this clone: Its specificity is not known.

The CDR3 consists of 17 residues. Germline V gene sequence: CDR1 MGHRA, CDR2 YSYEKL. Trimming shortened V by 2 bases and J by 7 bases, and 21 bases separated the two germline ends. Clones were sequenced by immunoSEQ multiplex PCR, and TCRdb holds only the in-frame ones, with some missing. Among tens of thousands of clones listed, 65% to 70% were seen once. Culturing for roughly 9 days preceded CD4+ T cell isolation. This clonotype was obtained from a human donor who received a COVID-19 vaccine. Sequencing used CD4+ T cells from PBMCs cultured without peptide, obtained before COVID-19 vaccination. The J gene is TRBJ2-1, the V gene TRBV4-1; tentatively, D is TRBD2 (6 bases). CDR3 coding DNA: TGCGCCAGCAGCCAAAGGGGACTCAACGCTGGGTATAATGAGCAGTTCTTC. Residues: CASSQRGLNAGYNEQFF.